This T cell receptor (beta chain) was captured by sequencing in a study of monozygotic twins with inflammatory bowel disease. CDR3 size: 14 residues. CDR1 is SQVTM and CDR2 is ANQGSEA in the germline V gene. TCRdb processed the 5' RACE reads again and assigns one entry to each CDR3 protein, with no DNA. Across about 300,000 distinct CDR3 sequences, the top ten clones capture 5.6% of the sample. The genes are TRBV29-1 and TRBJ1-1. The sample comprised blood. This receptor was taken from a human donor with ulcerative colitis or Crohn's disease, or a healthy co-twin of an affected twin (not recorded which). The CDR3 sequence: CSVSWQAMNTEAFF.